The entry that follows covers one T cell receptor beta chain sequence. Its antigen is still unknown. This record belongs to a study of naive and memory T cell subsets. General study points: TCR transcript changes with activation or differentiation may affect this RNA method.

The library had UMIs added by 3' ligation of an oligonucleotide to TCR cDNA. Whole blood, over 2 ml, came from adult healthy volunteers. Four PCR rounds used nested alpha and beta constant region primers plus the SP2 primer. For blood and skin samples, reverse transcription used TCR alpha and beta constant primers. One entry per CDR3 protein results from TCRdb running MiXCR on the UMI-ligation and nested PCR reads. The table has 25,000 to 30,000 distinct CDR3 sequences, 5% to 5.5% seen once. The specimen sequenced was blood. This TCR was sampled from an adult in good health.

The CDR3 DNA sequence: TGTGCCAGCAGTGAATATCTCGCGACAGGGATGGAGACCCAGTACTTC. Translation: CASSEYLATGMETQYF. The chain has TRBV25-1 and TRBJ2-5; 7 bases agree with TRBD1. From germline, CDR1 is MGHDK and CDR2 SYGVNS. V gave up 0 bases and J gave up 5 bases; unmatched junction bases: 9. The CDR3 covers 16 residues.